This T cell receptor (beta chain) appears in the sequencing data of a study of Ad26.COV2.S vaccination and SARS-CoV-2 variants. In the study overall: The authors gave Ad26.COV2.S intramuscularly, either once or twice 56 days apart.

As concerns this clone: The antigen remains undetermined.

Regarding treatment: roughly 20 received Ad26.COV2.S at low or high dose, single or two shots; about five received placebo; per-sample allocation not given. Each sample was drawn 63 days after the first injection (of vaccine or placebo). Within Boston, the person who donated was an adult of 18-55 years. The vaccine antigen was prefusion-stabilized Wuhan SARS-CoV-2 spike. Germline assignment: CDR1 MNHEY and CDR2 SMNVEV (reference sequence). Trimming cost V 6 bases and J 6 bases; bases outside gene matches: 7. This CDR3 region has 15 residues. Study-wide results and caveats: Vaccinated and placebo-treated recipients had similar non-spike TCR breadth.

Measured with immunoSEQ multiplex PCR; TCRdb has only the in-frame clones, and not every one. Here the sample spans roughly 420,000 clones, 70% to 90% being singletons. The receptor was derived from a person between 18 and 60 years old who received the Ad26.COV2.S COVID-19 vaccine or a placebo. The chain joins TRBV27 to TRBJ1-6; 8 bases line up with TRBD1. The specimen comprised peripheral blood, sampled in a trial of Ad26.COV2.S vaccine versus placebo. The CDR3 here is CASREQGAGNSPLHF. CDR3 nucleotide sequence: TGTGCCAGCAGGGAGCAGGGGGCGGGTAATTCACCCCTCCACTTT.